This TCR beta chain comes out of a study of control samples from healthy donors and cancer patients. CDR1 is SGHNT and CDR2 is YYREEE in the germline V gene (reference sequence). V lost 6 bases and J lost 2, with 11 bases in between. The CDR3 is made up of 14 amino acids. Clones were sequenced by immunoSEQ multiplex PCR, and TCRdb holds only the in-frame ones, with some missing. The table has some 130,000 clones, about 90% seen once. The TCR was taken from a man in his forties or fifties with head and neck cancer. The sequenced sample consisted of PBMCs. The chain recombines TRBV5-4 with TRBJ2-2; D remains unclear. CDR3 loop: CASTATLNTGELFF. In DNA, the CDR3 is TGTGCCAGCACGGCGACTTTAAACACCGGGGAGCTGTTTTTT.